What follows describes a single T cell receptor (beta chain). Its antigen is as yet unknown. Here immunoSEQ multiplex PCR was the method, and the copy in TCRdb shows in-frame clones only, minus some. The data show about 19,000 clones, with 83% seen just once and about 2.6% held by the top ten. The data were obtained in a study of PD-1 blockade in classical Hodgkin lymphoma. Points from the study as a whole: Relative to healthy donors, newly diagnosed patients reportedly had lower baseline TCR diversity, which was reported as lower still in relapsed/refractory patients.

With 5 bases clipped from V and 3 bases from J, the junction kept 7 bases outside the gene matches. The CDR3 runs to 15 residues. Looked up from germline, CDR1 is SGHVS and CDR2 is FNYEAQ. The time point: cycle 4 day 1 (C4D1), after five to seven weeks of nivolumab. Every patient was affected by relapse after autologous stem cell transplantation, while exposure to brentuximab vedotin was not uniform. The CD4+ T cells used were purified from thawed PBMCs through magnetic negative selection. Source: CD4+ T cells from blood, taken before the fourth cycle of nivolumab. The origin of this receptor is a human donor with classical Hodgkin lymphoma. The J gene is TRBJ2-7, the V gene TRBV7-6; TRBD1 matches 10 bases. The CDR3 DNA follows: TGTGCCAGCAGCATAGGACAGGGGGGAGTCTACGAGCAGTACTTC. This codes for CASSIGQGGVYEQYF.